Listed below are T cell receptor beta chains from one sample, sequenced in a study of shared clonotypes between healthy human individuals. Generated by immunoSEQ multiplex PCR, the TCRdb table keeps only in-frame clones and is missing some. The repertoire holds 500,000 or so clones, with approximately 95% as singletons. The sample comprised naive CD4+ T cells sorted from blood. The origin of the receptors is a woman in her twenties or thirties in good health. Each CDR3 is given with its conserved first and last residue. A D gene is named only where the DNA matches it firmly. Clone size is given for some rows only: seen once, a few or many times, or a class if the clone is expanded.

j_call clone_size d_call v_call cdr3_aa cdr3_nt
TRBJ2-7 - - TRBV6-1 CASRRTGYEQYF TGTGCCAGCAGACGTACAGGGTACGAGCAGTACTTC
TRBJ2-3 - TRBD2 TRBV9 CASSPQSGLAELGTQYF TGTGCCAGCAGCCCCCAAAGTGGACTAGCGGAACTAGGTACGCAGTATTTT
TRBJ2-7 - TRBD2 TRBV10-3 CAISESRAGATYEQYF TGTGCCATCAGTGAGTCAAGGGCGGGAGCAACCTACGAGCAGTACTTC
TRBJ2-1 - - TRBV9 CASSVAPDSNEQFF TGTGCCAGCAGCGTAGCCCCCGATTCCAATGAGCAGTTCTTC
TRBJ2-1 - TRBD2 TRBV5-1 CASSPPGTSGSNEQFF TGCGCCAGCAGCCCGCCCGGGACTAGCGGTTCCAATGAGCAGTTCTTC
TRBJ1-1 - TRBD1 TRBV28 CASRNRGQGSEAFF TGTGCCAGCAGGAACCGGGGACAGGGCTCTGAAGCTTTCTTT
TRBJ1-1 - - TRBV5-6 CASSSGETEAFF TGTGCCAGCAGCTCAGGGGAGACTGAAGCTTTCTTT
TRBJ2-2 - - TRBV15 CATSRVNSGELFF TGTGCCACCAGCAGAGTGAATTCCGGGGAGCTGTTTTTT
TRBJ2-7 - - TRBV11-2 CASRPQGFEQYF TGTGCCAGCAGACCCCAGGGTTTCGAGCAGTACTTC
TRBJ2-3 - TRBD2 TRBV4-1 CASSQTSGISTDTQYF TGCGCCAGCAGCCAAACTAGCGGTATTAGCACAGATACGCAGTATTTT
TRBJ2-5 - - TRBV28 CASSFGPGRRWETQYF TGTGCCAGCAGTTTCGGACCGGGACGACGATGGGAGACCCAGTACTTC
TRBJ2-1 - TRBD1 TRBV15 CATSRDPGQGARRDNEQFF TGTGCCACCAGCAGAGACCCCGGACAGGGGGCGCGAAGGGACAATGAGCAGTTCTTC
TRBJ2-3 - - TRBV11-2 CASSSSRLDTQYF TGTGCCAGCAGCTCGTCTAGACTAGATACGCAGTATTTT
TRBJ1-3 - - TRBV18 CASSSTGTGGNTIYF TGTGCCAGCTCTTCCACCGGGACGGGAGGAAACACCATATATTTT
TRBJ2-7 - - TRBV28 CASSPTPLYEQYF TGTGCCAGCAGTCCAACGCCCCTCTACGAGCAGTACTTC
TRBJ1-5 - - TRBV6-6 CASSYLEGLEPQHF TGTGCCAGCAGTTACTTGGAGGGTCTGGAGCCCCAGCATTTT
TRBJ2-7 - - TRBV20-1 CSLAGGEQYF TGCAGCCTAGCTGGTGGCGAGCAGTACTTC
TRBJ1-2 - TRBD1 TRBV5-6 CASSPGTGGGYTF TGTGCCAGCAGCCCGGGGACAGGGGGCGGCTACACCTTC
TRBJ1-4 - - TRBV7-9 CASSLEWGEKLFF TGTGCCAGCAGCTTAGAATGGGGGGAAAAACTGTTTTTT
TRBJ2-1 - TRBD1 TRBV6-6 CASRKGQDRYNEQFF TGTGCCAGCCGTAAGGGACAGGACCGATACAATGAGCAGTTCTTC
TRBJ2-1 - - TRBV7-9 CASSLPNEQFF TGTGCCAGCAGCTTACCCAATGAGCAGTTCTTC
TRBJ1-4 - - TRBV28 CASRSTVTNEKLFF TGTGCCAGCAGGTCAACGGTTACAAATGAAAAACTGTTTTTT
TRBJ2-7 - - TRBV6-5 CASSYYDTYYEQYF TGTGCCAGCAGTTACTACGACACGTACTACGAGCAGTACTTC
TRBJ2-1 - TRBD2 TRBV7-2 CASSLGFRLAGGPSDEQFF TGTGCCAGCAGCTTGGGGTTCCGACTAGCGGGAGGGCCTTCGGATGAGCAGTTCTTC
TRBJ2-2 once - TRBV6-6 CASSSVGKANTGELFF TGTGCCAGCAGTTCGGTGGGGAAGGCGAACACCGGGGAGCTGTTTTTT
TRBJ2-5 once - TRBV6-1 CASTGNRMETQYF TGTGCCAGCACCGGAAACAGAATGGAGACCCAGTACTTC
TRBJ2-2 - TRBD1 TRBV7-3 CASSQGTGLTGELFF TGTGCCAGCAGCCAAGGGACAGGGCTGACCGGGGAGCTGTTTTTT
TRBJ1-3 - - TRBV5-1 CASSRPGGSSGNTIYF TGCGCCAGCAGCCGACCAGGCGGCAGCTCTGGAAACACCATATATTTT
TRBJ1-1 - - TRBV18 CASSPPGRNVFAEAFF TGTGCCAGCTCACCACCCGGCAGGAACGTATTCGCTGAAGCTTTCTTT
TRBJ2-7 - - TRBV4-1 CASSQGSGTTYEQYF TGCGCCAGCAGCCAAGGGAGCGGGACAACCTACGAGCAGTACTTC
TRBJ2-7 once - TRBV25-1 CASIGTPFSYEQYF TGTGCCAGCATAGGGACTCCTTTCTCCTACGAGCAGTACTTC
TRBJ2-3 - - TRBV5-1 CASSLVAGSTDTQYF TGCGCCAGCAGCTTGGTGGCAGGGAGCACAGATACGCAGTATTTT
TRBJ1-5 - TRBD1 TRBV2 CASSQDRGFGGVNQPQHF TGTGCCAGCAGTCAGGACAGGGGTTTTGGAGGTGTCAATCAGCCCCAGCATTTT
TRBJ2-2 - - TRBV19 CASSLGRPRGGELFF TGTGCCAGTAGTTTGGGCCGACCGCGGGGCGGGGAGCTGTTTTTT
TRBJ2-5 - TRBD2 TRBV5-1 CASSLAGSTSGSAETQYF TGCGCCAGCAGCTTGGCAGGATCTACTAGCGGGAGCGCAGAGACCCAGTACTTC
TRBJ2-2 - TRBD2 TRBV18 CASSPGLENTGELFF TGTGCCAGCTCACCTGGACTAGAAAACACCGGGGAGCTGTTTTTT
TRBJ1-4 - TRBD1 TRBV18 CASSPDRVGEKLFF TGTGCCAGCTCACCCGACAGGGTGGGAGAAAAACTGTTTTTT
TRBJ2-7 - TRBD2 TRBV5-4 CASSLVGTSGNEQYF TGTGCCAGCAGCTTGGTCGGGACTAGCGGGAACGAGCAGTACTTC
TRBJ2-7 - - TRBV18 CASSPYTGEDEQYF TGTGCCAGCTCACCATATACAGGGGAGGACGAGCAGTACTTC
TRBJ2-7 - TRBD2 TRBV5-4 CASSLGLAGGYEQYF TGTGCCAGCAGCTTGGGACTAGCGGGGGGCTACGAGCAGTACTTC
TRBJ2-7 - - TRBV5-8 CASNLPGISYEQYF TGTGCCAGCAATTTGCCGGGTATCTCCTACGAGCAGTACTTC
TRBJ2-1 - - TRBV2 CASTPDSPNEQFF TGTGCCAGCACTCCCGACTCACCTAATGAGCAGTTCTTC
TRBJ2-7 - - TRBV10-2 CASSEQGGEQYF TGCGCCAGCAGTGAACAGGGAGGCGAGCAGTACTTC
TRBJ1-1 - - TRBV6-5 CASNPGPNTEAFF TGTGCCAGCAACCCAGGGCCGAACACTGAAGCTTTCTTT
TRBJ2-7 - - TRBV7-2 CASSRGSYEQYF TGTGCCAGCAGTAGGGGGTCCTACGAGCAGTACTTC
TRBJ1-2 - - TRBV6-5 CASSYGYTF TGTGCCAGCAGCTATGGCTACACCTTC
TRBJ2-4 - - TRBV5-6 CASSFGPTTGNIQYF TGTGCCAGCAGCTTCGGACCCACCACAGGAAACATTCAGTACTTC
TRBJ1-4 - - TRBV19 CASSLSTSNEKLFF TGTGCCAGTAGCCTCTCCACAAGTAATGAAAAACTGTTTTTT
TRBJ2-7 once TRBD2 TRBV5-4 CASSSTMGGLAYEQYF TGTGCCAGCAGCTCAACCATGGGGGGACTAGCTTACGAGCAGTACTTC
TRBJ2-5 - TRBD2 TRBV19 CASSPGTSRKETQYF TGTGCCAGTAGTCCAGGGACTAGCAGGAAAGAGACCCAGTACTTC
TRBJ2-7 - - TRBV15 CATSREYEQYF TGTGCCACCAGCAGAGAGTACGAGCAGTACTTC
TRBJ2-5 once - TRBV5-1 CASSLDSVRRKTQYF TGCGCCAGCAGCTTGGACTCAGTTCGGCGAAAGACCCAGTACTTC
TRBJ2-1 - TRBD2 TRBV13 CASSRGASGRQFF TGTGCCAGCAGCCGCGGGGCTAGCGGGAGACAGTTCTTC
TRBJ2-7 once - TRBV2 CASRGDLASEQYF TGTGCCAGCAGGGGGGACCTAGCGAGTGAGCAGTACTTC
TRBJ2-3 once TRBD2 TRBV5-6 CASSEKVAGVSTDTQYF TGTGCCAGCAGCGAAAAAGTAGCGGGAGTTAGCACAGATACGCAGTATTTT
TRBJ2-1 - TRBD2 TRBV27 CASSFRGLAPNEQFF TGTGCCAGCAGTTTCCGGGGACTAGCCCCTAATGAGCAGTTCTTC
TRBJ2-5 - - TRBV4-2 CASSQDDRGETQYF TGTGCCAGCAGCCAAGATGACAGAGGAGAGACCCAGTACTTC
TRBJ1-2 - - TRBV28 CASSLRGTNGYGYTF TGTGCCAGCAGTTTACGGGGCACGAATGGCTATGGCTACACCTTC
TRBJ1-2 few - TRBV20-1 CSARHNGYTF TGCAGTGCTAGACATAATGGCTACACCTTC
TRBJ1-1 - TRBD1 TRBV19 CASTSGVRGVFGTEAFF TGTGCCAGTACCTCCGGCGTCAGGGGGGTTTTTGGCACTGAAGCTTTCTTT